These T cell receptor beta chains were read from a single sample in a study of blood T cell repertoires in COVID-19. Libraries were prepared by immunoSEQ multiplex PCR; TCRdb keeps only in-frame clonotypes and omits some of them. The sample includes 95,000 to 150,000 clones, 84% of them seen just once. The sequencing sample was made of PBMCs or T cells enriched from blood (not recorded which). The receptor set was obtained from a woman younger than 45 who had recovered from COVID-19. Both conserved end residues are part of each CDR3. A D gene is named only where the DNA matches it firmly. Only some rows state a clone size, as once, few, many or a class for expanded clones.

clone_size j_call d_call v_call cdr3_aa cdr3_nt
once TRBJ1-6 - TRBV5-8 CASSLVSSPLHF TGTGCCAGCAGCTTGGTTAGTTCACCCCTCCACTTT
- TRBJ2-7 TRBD2 TRBV4-1 CASSQYGTSGSYEQYF TGCGCCAGCAGCCAATATGGGACTAGCGGGTCCTACGAGCAGTACTTC
- TRBJ2-5 - TRBV7-2 CASSLPRDWVHETQYF TGTGCCAGCAGCTTACCAAGAGACTGGGTCCACGAGACCCAGTACTTC
- TRBJ1-5 TRBD1 TRBV10-3 CAIGTGDVQPQHF TGTGCCATCGGGACAGGGGATGTTCAGCCCCAGCATTTT
- TRBJ2-7 TRBD2 TRBV7-8 CASSLAPGLGWEQYF TGTGCCAGCAGCTTAGCCCCGGGACTAGGATGGGAGCAGTACTTC
- TRBJ1-6 - TRBV6-2/TRBV6-3 CASSYAATTRSPLHF TGTGCCAGCAGTTACGCGGCGACGACCCGTTCTCCCCTCCACTTT
- TRBJ2-4 - TRBV4-1 CASSPSKVGMSGNIQYF TGCGCCAGCAGCCCTTCCAAAGTGGGAATGTCAGGGAACATTCAGTACTTC
- TRBJ2-1 TRBD2 TRBV18 CASSPQVGRATYNEQFF TGTGCCAGCTCACCCCAAGTCGGGAGGGCGACCTACAATGAGCAGTTCTTC
- TRBJ2-1 TRBD1 TRBV4-1 CASSQGDRDYNEQFF TGCGCCAGCAGCCAAGGGGACAGGGACTACAATGAGCAGTTCTTC
- TRBJ2-1 - TRBV29-1 CSVEDREGWAEQFF TGCAGCGTTGAAGATCGCGAGGGTTGGGCTGAGCAGTTCTTC
- TRBJ2-2 - TRBV28 CASSFWSSRNTGELFF TGTGCCAGCAGTTTTTGGTCTAGCAGGAACACCGGGGAGCTGTTTTTT
- TRBJ2-1 TRBD2 TRBV28 CASSFGLSGRARNEQFF TGTGCCAGCAGCTTTGGACTTAGCGGGAGGGCCCGCAATGAGCAGTTCTTC
- TRBJ2-3 TRBD2 TRBV4-3 CASSQGTAGGEFSTDTQYF TGCGCCAGCAGCCAAGGCACAGCGGGAGGGGAGTTTAGCACAGATACGCAGTATTTT
- TRBJ1-1 - TRBV3-1/TRBV3-2 CASSQRQNTEAFF TGTGCCAGCAGCCAAAGACAGAACACTGAAGCTTTCTTT
- TRBJ2-1 - TRBV2 CASSDRYYNEQFF TGTGCCAGCAGTGACAGGTACTACAATGAGCAGTTCTTC
- TRBJ1-2 - TRBV4-3 CASSQDSGVGYGYTF TGCGCCAGCAGCCAAGATTCGGGGGTAGGCTATGGCTACACCTTC
once TRBJ1-2 - TRBV5-1 CASSQGLSYGYTF TGCGCCAGTTCACAGGGTCTGAGCTATGGCTACACCTTC
once TRBJ1-6 TRBD1 TRBV6-2/TRBV6-3 CASSYRGPDSPLHF TGTGCCAGCAGTTACAGGGGGCCGGATTCACCCCTCCACTTT
- TRBJ2-7 TRBD1 TRBV3-1/TRBV3-2 CASSQAPTGTAYEQYF TGTGCCAGCAGCCAAGCCCCCACCGGGACAGCCTACGAGCAGTACTTC
- TRBJ1-2 - TRBV7-2 CASTQPGTLGYTF TGTGCCAGCACTCAACCAGGCACCTTAGGCTACACCTTC
- TRBJ1-3 - TRBV3-1/TRBV3-2 CASSQQGWGNTIYF TGTGCCAGCAGCCAGCAGGGGTGGGGAAACACCATATATTTT
- TRBJ2-7 - TRBV15 CATSRDRGTEVYEQYF TGTGCCACCAGCAGAGATCGGGGGACAGAGGTCTACGAGCAGTACTTC
- TRBJ2-7 TRBD1 TRBV6-5 CASSRDRVYEQYF TGTGCCAGCAGCCGGGACAGGGTATACGAGCAGTACTTC
- TRBJ2-5 - TRBV4-1 CASSPARLSQETQYF TGCGCCAGCAGCCCAGCTAGACTATCCCAAGAGACCCAGTACTTC